The text below deals with one T cell receptor beta chain. Its antigen is unidentified. Prior to sequencing, the ViraFEST assay stimulated PBMC with viral peptide pools, which expanded the antigen-specific CD4+ T cells. Culturing for roughly 10 days preceded CD4+ T cell isolation. Nobody among the vaccine recipients had prior SARS-CoV-2 infection (nucleocapsid antibodies were negative). Every well housed two million PBMC, which grew in culture alongside 9 to 10 IU/ml IL-2 and about 10 ug/ml peptides. At days 3 and 7, half of the medium was exchanged for IL-2 medium. Sequenced by immunoSEQ multiplex PCR; TCRdb stores in-frame clones only, minus some. The repertoire includes some 68,000 clones, roughly 75% of them detected once, and less than 4% sits in the top ten. CDR3 size: 17 residues. The germline V gene encodes CDR1 LGHDT and CDR2 YNNKEL (reference sequence). V was clipped by 4 bases and J by 6 bases; unmatched bases: 12.

These data are taken from a study of vaccination effects on CD4 cells after COVID-19. General study points: Few convalescent patients were studied, and early post-infection samples were lacking. Only a single clone (1 of 255 vaccine-induced clones in healthy vaccinees) cross-reacted with common cold coronaviruses.

The J gene is TRBJ1-2, the V gene TRBV3-1 (or the pseudogene TRBV3-2); 12 bases fit TRBD1. The receptor was derived from a human donor who received a COVID-19 vaccine. Sequencing was performed on CD4+ T cells from PBMCs cultured with HCoV-OC43 spike peptides, taken before COVID-19 vaccination. Specified subset: HCoV-OC43 spike overlapping peptide pool stimulation. The CDR3 protein is CASSPRLGTGGADGYTF. CDR3 DNA sequence: TGTGCCAGCAGCCCACGCCTCGGGACAGGGGGCGCAGATGGCTACACCTTC.